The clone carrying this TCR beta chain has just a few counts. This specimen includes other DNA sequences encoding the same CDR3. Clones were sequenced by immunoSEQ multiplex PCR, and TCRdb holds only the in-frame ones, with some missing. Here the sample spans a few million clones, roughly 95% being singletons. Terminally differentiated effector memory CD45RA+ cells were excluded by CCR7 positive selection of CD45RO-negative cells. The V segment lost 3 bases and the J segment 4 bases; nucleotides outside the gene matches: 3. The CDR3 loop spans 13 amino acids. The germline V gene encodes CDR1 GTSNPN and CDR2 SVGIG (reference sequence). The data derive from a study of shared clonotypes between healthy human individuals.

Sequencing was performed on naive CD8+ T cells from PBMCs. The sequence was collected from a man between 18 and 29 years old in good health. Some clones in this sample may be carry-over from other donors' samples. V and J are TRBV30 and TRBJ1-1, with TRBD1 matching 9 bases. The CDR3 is CAWSETGGTEAFF. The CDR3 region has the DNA TGTGCCTGGAGCGAGACAGGGGGCACTGAAGCTTTCTTT.